This TCR beta chain was obtained from a study of regulatory T cells in long-lasting Graves disease. Overall study results and limits: Persistent Graves' patients showed reduced TCR diversity versus newly diagnosed patients. A greater number of public clonotypes (roughly 2,700) was shared by persistent patients than by new patients (approximately 880).

Construction of TCR beta libraries relied on iRepertoire HTBI primers and on Arm-PCR targeting CDR3 regions. TCRdb independently ran MiXCR on the multiplex PCR reads; one entry per CDR3 protein. The sample lists around 500,000 distinct CDR3 sequences, about 16% occurring once. Time point denoted: newly diagnosed GD, antithyroid drugs for less than 3 months. Researchers made the TCR library from RNA that was extracted from PBMCs. Graves' disease diagnoses followed American Thyroid Association guidelines. Details on this clonotype: The antigen remains undetermined.

This CDR3 region has 16 residues. Trimming pared 7 bases from V and 7 bases from J, leaving 22 bases between. These same data were also listed under a study on T cells in Graves' hyperthyroidism and ophthalmopathy.

This sequence was found in a woman aged 35-60 years with Graves disease. The gene calls are TRBV12-3 or TRBV12-4 and TRBJ2-2, with D perhaps matching TRBD2 (5 bases). This material consisted of peripheral blood mononuclear cells (PBMCs), taken at new diagnosis, from a patient treated with antithyroid drugs. The CDR3 loop is CASTPTGKTEGGELFF. The CDR3 DNA reads as TGTGCCAGCACCCCGACCGGGAAAACCGAGGGCGGGGAGCTGTTTTTT.